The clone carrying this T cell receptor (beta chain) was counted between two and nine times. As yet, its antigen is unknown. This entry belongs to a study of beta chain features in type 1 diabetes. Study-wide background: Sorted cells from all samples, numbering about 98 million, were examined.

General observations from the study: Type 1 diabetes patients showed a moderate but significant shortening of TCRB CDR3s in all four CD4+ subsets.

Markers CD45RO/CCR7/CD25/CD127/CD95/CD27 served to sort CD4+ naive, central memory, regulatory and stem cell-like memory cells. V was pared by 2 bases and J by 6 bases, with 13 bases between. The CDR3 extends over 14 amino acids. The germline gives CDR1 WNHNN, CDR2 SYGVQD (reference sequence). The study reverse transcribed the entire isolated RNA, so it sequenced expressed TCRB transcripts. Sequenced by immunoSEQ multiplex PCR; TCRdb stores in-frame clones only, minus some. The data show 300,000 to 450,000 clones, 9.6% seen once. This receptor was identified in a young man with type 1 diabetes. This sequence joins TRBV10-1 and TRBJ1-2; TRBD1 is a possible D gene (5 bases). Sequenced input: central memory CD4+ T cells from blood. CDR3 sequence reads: CASSERRDGDGYTF. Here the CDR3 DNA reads TGCGCCAGCAGTGAGCGGAGGGACGGAGATGGCTACACCTTC.